This T cell receptor beta chain is drawn from a study of blood T cell repertoires in COVID-19. About the research overall: Acute and convalescent COVID-19 samples came from the United States, Italy and Spain. PBMCs, B-cell-depleted T cells, or T cells were the source of the cDNA or gDNA that made up the material.

CDR1 and CDR2 from the germline V gene are SNHLY and FYNNEI. This CDR3 contains 15 residues. Trimming pared 2 bases from V and 2 bases from J, leaving 12 bases between. Participants were aged roughly 18 to 89 years, lived in over 20 US areas, and enrolled virtually. Allocation to cohorts depended on clinical history reported by the participants. This clone was seen many times. TCRdb's table, derived via immunoSEQ multiplex PCR, lists solely in-frame clones and lacks some. The sample holds a few hundred thousand clones, roughly four fifths seen once. Sequenced: PBMCs or T cells enriched from blood (not recorded which). The clonotype originates from a young man with acute COVID-19. V and J are TRBV2 and TRBJ1-2, with D unresolved. DNA of the CDR3: TGTGCCAGCAGTGAAATGAGACTCGCGAACTATGGCTACACCTTC. Amino acids: CASSEMRLANYGYTF.